Listed below are T cell receptor beta chains from one sample, sequenced in a study of control samples from healthy donors and cancer patients. The protocol was immunoSEQ multiplex PCR, while the TCRdb copy is restricted to in-frame clones and leaves out a portion. The sample carries fewer than 150,000 clones, approximately 90% recorded once. Sequenced input: blood. The origin of the receptors is a man aged 18 to 30 in good health. Each CDR3 is given with its conserved first and last residue. The D gene is left open where the match is weak.

D gene: TRBD1
V gene: TRBV2
J gene: TRBJ1-2
CDR3 protein: CASRTRGLGYGYTF

D gene: .
V gene: TRBV30
J gene: TRBJ1-5
CDR3 protein: CAWNGGLVGNQPQHF

D gene: TRBD1
V gene: TRBV7-9
J gene: TRBJ1-1
CDR3 protein: CASSSTEARDSLNTEAFF

D gene: .
V gene: TRBV3-1/TRBV3-2
J gene: TRBJ2-5
CDR3 protein: CASSQDLAGRWETQYF

D gene: .
V gene: TRBV11-2
J gene: TRBJ1-6
CDR3 protein: CASSLEENSPLHF

D gene: .
V gene: TRBV18
J gene: TRBJ1-2
CDR3 protein: CASSPDSNRNYGYTF

D gene: .
V gene: TRBV11-1
J gene: TRBJ2-7
CDR3 protein: CASSYAGGSHEQYF

D gene: .
V gene: TRBV7-9
J gene: TRBJ1-3
CDR3 protein: CASSQGQDKEYTIYF

D gene: .
V gene: TRBV5-1
J gene: TRBJ1-6
CDR3 protein: CASSPEGGSYNSPLHF

D gene: .
V gene: TRBV18
J gene: TRBJ2-2
CDR3 protein: CASSRGTPITNTGELFF

D gene: .
V gene: TRBV6-2/TRBV6-3
J gene: TRBJ1-2
CDR3 protein: CASSVPVYNFDGYTF

D gene: TRBD2
V gene: TRBV7-3
J gene: TRBJ2-1
CDR3 protein: CASSRSGGDYNEQFF

D gene: .
V gene: TRBV28
J gene: TRBJ1-1
CDR3 protein: CASSLFPNTEAFF

D gene: TRBD1
V gene: TRBV6-5
J gene: TRBJ1-2
CDR3 protein: CASSTDRGGGYGYTF

D gene: .
V gene: TRBV29-1
J gene: TRBJ2-7
CDR3 protein: CSASPQGPYEQYF

D gene: .
V gene: TRBV11-2
J gene: TRBJ2-4
CDR3 protein: CASSLGYIKNIQYF

D gene: TRBD2
V gene: TRBV4-2
J gene: TRBJ2-7
CDR3 protein: CASSQGFPLRLPGGEQYF

D gene: .
V gene: TRBV11-2
J gene: TRBJ1-1
CDR3 protein: CASSLVQGLGTEAFF

D gene: .
V gene: TRBV2
J gene: TRBJ1-5
CDR3 protein: CASETEQNQPQHF

D gene: .
V gene: TRBV9
J gene: TRBJ1-4
CDR3 protein: CASSPETDNEKLFF

D gene: .
V gene: TRBV3-1/TRBV3-2
J gene: TRBJ2-5
CDR3 protein: CASTRGRETQYF

D gene: .
V gene: TRBV29-1
J gene: TRBJ2-2
CDR3 protein: CSVRDIVATGELFF

D gene: .
V gene: TRBV5-4
J gene: TRBJ1-3
CDR3 protein: CASSLVGGLSGNTIYF

D gene: .
V gene: TRBV9
J gene: TRBJ1-2
CDR3 protein: CASSVAVPGFYYGYTF

D gene: .
V gene: TRBV9
J gene: TRBJ1-3
CDR3 protein: CASSVAGTSGNTIYF

D gene: .
V gene: TRBV11-2
J gene: TRBJ1-2
CDR3 protein: CASSLDSGRGGYTF

D gene: .
V gene: TRBV12-3/TRBV12-4
J gene: TRBJ2-7
CDR3 protein: CASSFSATYEQYF

D gene: TRBD2
V gene: TRBV10-2
J gene: TRBJ2-4
CDR3 protein: CASSELAGDIQYF

D gene: .
V gene: TRBV7-3
J gene: TRBJ2-1
CDR3 protein: CASSPLGGRDEQFF

D gene: .
V gene: TRBV25-1
J gene: TRBJ2-2
CDR3 protein: CASSEENTGELFF

D gene: TRBD1
V gene: TRBV9
J gene: TRBJ1-2
CDR3 protein: CASSDRAHGYTF

D gene: .
V gene: TRBV6-1
J gene: TRBJ1-6
CDR3 protein: CASRELTGKSSYNSPLHF

D gene: .
V gene: TRBV29-1
J gene: TRBJ2-1
CDR3 protein: CSVRAGSSYNEQFF

D gene: TRBD1
V gene: TRBV19
J gene: TRBJ1-1
CDR3 protein: CARGQGAVNTEAFF

D gene: .
V gene: TRBV7-9
J gene: TRBJ1-4
CDR3 protein: CASSLAGVKLFF

D gene: TRBD2
V gene: TRBV5-6
J gene: TRBJ2-3
CDR3 protein: CASSPLLAGGPDTQYF

D gene: .
V gene: TRBV29-1
J gene: TRBJ2-1
CDR3 protein: CSVEQSYNEQFF

D gene: .
V gene: TRBV6-5
J gene: TRBJ1-1
CDR3 protein: CASRKGNTEAFF

D gene: TRBD1
V gene: TRBV5-4
J gene: TRBJ1-2
CDR3 protein: CASSTGTGGADGYTF

D gene: .
V gene: TRBV2
J gene: TRBJ1-3
CDR3 protein: CASSGQLSGNTIYF

D gene: .
V gene: TRBV4-1
J gene: TRBJ1-5
CDR3 protein: CASSQERTALSNQPQHF